Each of the 25 T cell receptor beta chains below was sequenced from the same sample in a study of blood T cell repertoires in COVID-19. Sequenced by immunoSEQ multiplex PCR; TCRdb stores in-frame clones only, minus some. The sample carries around 71,000 clones, approximately 80% recorded once. Sequencing used peripheral blood. These receptors were collected from a man aged 70 or older with acute or convalescent COVID-19.

The chain uses TRBV5-1 and TRBJ1-6, with a weak D call TRBD1 (5 bases). Germline assignment: CDR1 SGHRS and CDR2 YFSETQ. Trimming cost V 0 bases and J 10 bases, with 8 bases left between them. CDR3 length equals 13 residues. The CDR3 region is CASSLVGLSPLHF. CDR3 bases: TGCGCCAGCAGCTTGGTGGGACTCTCACCCCTCCACTTT.

This clone was detected only a few times. The chain joins TRBV2 to TRBJ1-5; 8 positions match TRBD1. V shed 4 bases and J 7 bases; nucleotides not matched to a gene: 9. CDR1 is SNHLY and CDR2 is FYNNEI in the germline V gene. The CDR3 runs to 15 residues. CDR3 bases: TGTGCCAGCAGTGGTGAACAGGGGGGGAAGCAGCCCCAGCATTTT. Translated, it gives CASSGEQGGKQPQHF.

The CDR3 reads CASSLGGTGHTRGYTF. CDR3 sequence (DNA): TGCGCCAGCAGCCTTGGAGGGACAGGACACACGAGGGGCTACACCTTC. This sequence joins TRBV5-1 and TRBJ1-2; 8 bases are a match to TRBD1. V gave up 4 bases and J gave up 8 bases; unmatched junction bases: 16. The CDR3 is 16 amino acids. Germline values: CDR1 SGHRS, CDR2 YFSETQ. The entire variable domain, with the rest obtained from reference TRBV5-1 and TRBJ1-2, is as follows: KAGVTQTPRYLIKTRGQQVTLSCSPISGHRSVSWYQQTPGQGLQFLFEYFSETQRNKGNFPGRFSGRQFSNSRSEMNVSTLELGDSALYLCASSLGGTGHTRGYTFGSGTRLTVV.

The chain links TRBV27 to TRBJ2-1, with 12 positions matching TRBD1. The CDR3 spans 15 residues. V lost 2 bases, J lost 12 bases, and 8 bases stayed unmatched. Germline V CDR1 and CDR2: MNHEY, SMNVEV (reference sequence). The CDR3 here is CASSLVGDRGLVQFF. CDR3 bases: TGTGCCAGCAGTTTAGTCGGGGACAGGGGGCTTGTGCAGTTCTTC.

This clone was detected a few times. This chain links TRBV7-2 with TRBJ1-5; TRBD1 is a possible D gene (5 bases). V was shortened by 7 bases and J by 5 bases, with 18 bases between the two germline ends. The CDR3 has 15 amino acids. Germline-derived CDR1 and CDR2 are SGHTA and FQGNSA. The CDR3 DNA reads TGTGCCAGCACCCTCTTCGGGGGGGATGATCAGCCCCAGCATTTT. It yields the protein CASTLFGGDDQPQHF.

In this sample, this clone turned up once. CDR3 DNA sequence: TGCAGTGCTAGTTCCCGGGACAGGGGTAATCAGCCCCAGCATTTT. Translation: CSASSRDRGNQPQHF. The chain recombines TRBV20-1 with TRBJ1-5; 10 positions match TRBD1. From germline, CDR1 is DFQATT and CDR2 SNEGSKA (reference sequence). The CDR3 consists of 15 residues. V dropped 3 bases and J dropped 4; count of bases not matched to a gene: 6.

This chain links TRBV24-1 with TRBJ2-1, with TRBD1 identical over 7 bases. CDR1 and CDR2 from the germline V gene are KGHDR and SFDVKD. The ends lost 5 bases at V and 1 base at J; junction bases unmatched: 7. The CDR3 sequence is 16 residues long. CDR3 sequence (DNA): TGTGCCACCAGTGTGTCGGGACAGCAATCCTACAATGAGCAGTTCTTC. This gives the protein CATSVSGQQSYNEQFF.

On this clone itself: Other DNA sequences in this sample translate to the same CDR3. The CDR3 protein is CASSFSGRSYNEQFF. The CDR3 DNA reads TGTGCCAGTAGTTTTAGCGGGAGGTCCTACAATGAGCAGTTCTTC. The V call is TRBV19, the J call TRBJ2-1; 10 nucleotides match TRBD2. The CDR3 extends over 15 amino acids. Germline-derived CDR1 and CDR2 are LNHDA and SQIVND (reference sequence). The V and J ends lost 5 bases and 1 base, in that order; junction bases with no gene match: 2.

This chain links TRBV6-5 with TRBJ2-2; the D gene is possibly TRBD1 (7 bases). V lost 11 bases and J lost 5, with 18 bases in between. The CDR3 is made up of 14 amino acids. Germline values: CDR1 MNHEY, CDR2 SVGAGI. This CDR3 is CAGEDRDLTGELFF. The CDR3 nucleotides read TGTGCCGGCGAAGACAGGGACTTGACCGGGGAGCTGTTTTTT.

Only one count was recorded for this clone. The genes are TRBV5-1 and TRBJ2-7; 8 bases map to TRBD1. V shed 6 bases and J 7 bases; nucleotides not matched to a gene: 15. CDR3 length: 15 residues. Germline CDR1 reads SGHRS; CDR2 reads YFSETQ. CDR3 in amino acids: CASTSAGQVMGEQYF. The CDR3 nucleotides are TGCGCCAGCACTTCCGCGGGACAGGTTATGGGAGAGCAGTACTTC.

This rearrangement joins TRBV5-4 to TRBJ1-1; possibly TRBD1 for D (6 bases). Germline V gives CDR1 SGHNT, CDR2 YYREEE (reference sequence). Deletions cut 4 bases from V and 1 base from J, with 17 bases between. CDR3 length: 16 amino acids. The CDR3 here is CASSPSNQGTNTEAFF. The CDR3 nucleotides are TGTGCCAGCAGCCCCAGTAATCAGGGGACGAACACTGAAGCTTTCTTT.

This rearrangement joins TRBV9 to TRBJ1-1; TRBD1 agrees at 7 bases. The CDR3 consists of 14 residues. Trimming cost V 0 bases and J 1 base; bases outside gene matches: 0. Germline V gene sequence: CDR1 SGDLS, CDR2 YYNGEE. The CDR3: CASSVGTGNTEAFF. CDR3 nucleotide sequence: TGTGCCAGCAGCGTAGGGACAGGGAACACTGAAGCTTTCTTT.

The J gene is TRBJ2-6, the V gene TRBV28, with unresolved D. The CDR3 runs 18 residues. Germline V gives CDR1 MDHEN, CDR2 SYDVKM. Deletions cut 5 bases from V and 0 bases from J, with 17 bases between. Here the CDR3 reads CASSDPLSGVSGANVLTF. As DNA, the CDR3 is TGTGCCAGCAGTGACCCCCTCTCGGGTGTCTCTGGGGCCAACGTCCTGACTTTC.

V gene TRBV5-4 combines with J gene TRBJ2-1, with TRBD1 matching 8 bases. This CDR3 has 16 residues. Trimming took 3 bases from V and 2 from J; bases not matched to a gene: 7. Germline V gene lookup returns CDR1 SGHNT and CDR2 YYREEE (reference sequence). The CDR3 DNA follows: TGTGCCAGCAGCTCGCGGTCGGGACAGGCCTACAATGAGCAGTTCTTC. This encodes CASSSRSGQAYNEQFF.

The V call is TRBV29-1, the J call TRBJ2-2; tentatively, D is TRBD1 (6 bases). The V end lost 7 bases, the J end lost 7 bases, and 13 bases lay between the germline ends. In germline, CDR1 is SQVTM, CDR2 ANQGSEA. The CDR3 has 12 amino acids. The CDR3 loop is CSAETGVGELFF. CDR3 in DNA: TGCAGCGCCGAGACAGGCGTCGGGGAGCTGTTTTTT.

The chain uses TRBV4-2 and TRBJ2-7, with 8 bases that match TRBD2. In germline, CDR1 is LGHNA, CDR2 YNFKEQ. The CDR3 is made up of 16 amino acids. Trimming at V came to 0 bases and at J to 2 bases, leaving 6 bases not matched to a gene. This chain's CDR3 is CASSQDWSSGTYEQYF. The CDR3 DNA follows: TGTGCCAGCAGCCAAGATTGGAGTAGCGGGACCTACGAGCAGTACTTC.

The count of this clone is one. This chain uses TRBV27 with TRBJ1-2; D remains unclear. The V end was cut by 2 bases, the J end by 7 bases, with 17 bases between. This CDR3 has 15 amino acids. Germline values: CDR1 MNHEY, CDR2 SMNVEV (reference sequence). CDR3 nucleotides: TGTGCCAGCAGTTTAGGAGTTGGGGAGATCCCTGGCTACACCTTC. Its translation is CASSLGVGEIPGYTF.

The chain couples TRBV28 to TRBJ1-2; 8 positions agree with TRBD1. The CDR3 loop spans 13 amino acids. V lost 2 bases to trimming and J lost 4 bases; unmatched junction nucleotides: 0. Germline V gene sequence: CDR1 MDHEN, CDR2 SYDVKM. CDR3: CASSLGQGYGYTF. CDR3 sequence (DNA): TGTGCCAGCAGTTTAGGACAGGGCTATGGCTACACCTTC.

This chain joins TRBV10-2 and TRBJ2-3; D possibly corresponds to TRBD2 (5 bases). Germline loops: CDR1 WSHSY, CDR2 SAAADI. V lost 4 bases, J lost 6 bases, and 11 bases lay in between. The CDR3 consists of 13 residues. The CDR3 region has the DNA TGCGCCAGCAGTGCGGGGTCGATGGATACGCAGTATTTT. It specifies CASSAGSMDTQYF.

The V call is TRBV29-1, the J call TRBJ1-2; D remains unclear. The CDR3 runs 12 residues. V shed 3 bases and J shed 4 bases, with 9 bases lying between them. In germline, CDR1 is SQVTM, CDR2 ANQGSEA. The CDR3 spells CSVDPRGYGYTF. DNA of the CDR3: TGCAGCGTTGACCCCCGCGGCTATGGCTACACCTTC.

This chain connects TRBV6-6 to TRBJ1-4; D is perhaps TRBD1 (5 bases). Trimming pared 2 bases from V and 7 bases from J, leaving 14 bases between. Germline V gene lookup returns CDR1 MNHNY and CDR2 SVGAGI (reference sequence). CDR3 length: 15 residues. CDR3 nucleotides: TGTGCCAGCAGTTACAGGGCGGGGGATCGTGAAAAACTGTTTTTT. This gives the protein CASSYRAGDREKLFF.

The rearrangement uses TRBV3-1 (or the pseudogene TRBV3-2) and TRBJ2-5; perhaps TRBD2 as D (6 bases). Trimming took off 4 bases at V and 5 bases at J, with 20 bases between the two ends. The CDR3 spans 16 residues. The V gene's germline CDR1 is LGHDT and CDR2 YNNKEL (reference sequence). CDR3 in DNA: TGTGCCAGCAGCCCCTCCGAGGGACTTGCTTGGGAGACCCAGTACTTC. Translated: CASSPSEGLAWETQYF.

J is TRBJ1-1 and V is TRBV27, with 9 nucleotides matching TRBD1. V lost 8 bases and J lost 6; bases outside the gene matches: 10. The germline CDR1 and CDR2 sequences are MNHEY and SMNVEV (reference sequence). The CDR3 contains 14 residues. CDR3 bases: TGTGCCAGCGTACCGGGACAGGGCGTCTCTGAAGCTTTCTTT. Its protein product is CASVPGQGVSEAFF.

This clone was recorded a few times. This sequence joins TRBV27 and TRBJ1-2; possibly TRBD1 for D (6 bases). The ends were cut back, 0 bases at V and 6 bases at J, with 11 bases in the middle. In germline, CDR1 is MNHEY, CDR2 SMNVEV (reference sequence). CDR3 length: 14 residues. DNA for the CDR3: TGTGCCAGCAGTTTATCGCTGCAGGGGAATGGCTACACCTTC. Protein sequence: CASSLSLQGNGYTF.

The CDR3 loop reads CASSVTSGGTHTYEQYF. The CDR3 DNA reads TGCGCCAGCAGCGTGACTAGCGGGGGGACCCATACCTACGAGCAGTACTTC. This chain joins TRBV5-1 and TRBJ2-7, with 13 bases identical to TRBD2. Germline CDR1 reads SGHRS; CDR2 reads YFSETQ. Germline trimming cut 4 bases from V and 2 bases from J; bases unmatched to any gene: 9. CDR3 size: 17 residues.